This T cell receptor (beta chain) was captured in a study of T-cell reconstitution after alpha-beta-depleted transplantation in children. This clonotype occurred many times. The antigen is undetermined. Trimming took 0 bases from V and 5 from J, leaving 14 bases between them. The CDR3 is 15 residues long. The germline CDR1 and CDR2 sequences are DFQATT and SNEGSKA (reference sequence). Preparation of the TCRbeta library involved a method that used unique molecular identifiers. TCRdb re-derived calls from the PCR reads in MiXCR, one entry per CDR3 protein. The sample has hundreds of thousands of distinct CDR3 sequences; under 15% are singletons. Notes on the study in general: It was reported that alpha-beta T cells came from several hundred expanded graft clones (about two months after transplant).

This sequence was found in a girl aged 2-15 years with congenital amegakaryocytic thrombocytopenia, due to receive a stem cell transplant. The V gene is TRBV20-1, the J gene TRBJ2-1, with D possibly TRBD2 on 5 matching bases. The sample was PBMCs, taken before TCRalphabeta/CD19-depleted stem cell transplant. The CDR3 protein is CSARDYGSANNEQFF. In DNA, the CDR3 is TGCAGTGCTAGAGATTATGGTAGCGCAAACAATGAGCAGTTCTTC.